This record concerns one T cell receptor (beta chain) sequence. This sample is drawn from a study of blood T cell repertoires in COVID-19. Across the whole study: Sources were T cells, B-cell-depleted T cells, or PBMCs; the material itself was cDNA or gDNA.

The ends lost 1 base at V and 7 bases at J; junction bases unmatched: 4. Germline V gene sequence: CDR1 MGHRA, CDR2 YSYEKL. The CDR3 loop spans 15 amino acids. TCRdb keeps only in-frame clones here, not all; method: immunoSEQ multiplex PCR. The sample consists of 250,000 to 300,000 clones, approximately 85% of them appearing once. In Cohort 3, a recovered donor had either two negative PCRs, clearance, or symptom resolution. The source material was PBMCs or T cells enriched from blood (not recorded which). V gene TRBV4-1 combines with J gene TRBJ1-2; 12 bases map to TRBD1. The origin of this receptor is a woman in her 50s who had recovered from COVID-19. CDR3 region: CASSQVKGQGAGYTF. The DNA of the CDR3 is TGCGCCAGCAGCCAAGTAAAGGGACAGGGGGCTGGCTACACCTTC.